Sequencing of this T cell receptor (beta chain) was carried out in a study of cytomegalovirus exposure and HLA in healthy donors. The PCR employed 60 Vbeta primers together with 13 Jbeta primers. The protocol was immunoSEQ multiplex PCR, while the TCRdb copy is restricted to in-frame clones and leaves out a portion. This sample has over 150,000 clones, with more than 80% found just once. Germline V gives CDR1 MNHEY, CDR2 SMNVEV (reference sequence). The CDR3 has 14 amino acids. Trimming removed 5 bases from V and 5 bases from J, with 12 bases in between. V and J are TRBV27 and TRBJ2-2; D gene ambiguous. The receptor's source is a male donor in good health and CMV-seronegative. The material sequenced was PBMCs. The CDR3 spells CASSVPSRTGELFF. In nucleotides, the CDR3 is TGTGCCAGCAGTGTACCCTCGAGAACCGGGGAGCTGTTTTTT.